The 27 T cell receptor beta chains in this list originate from one sample, sequenced in a study of blood T cell repertoires in COVID-19. Using immunoSEQ multiplex PCR, the repertoire was profiled, and TCRdb retains in-frame clones only, with some absent. The table lists 140,000 to 150,000 clones, about 87% of them singletons. Sequences were obtained from peripheral blood. The receptor set was obtained from a human donor in a cohort sampled during active COVID-19.

This clone was seen a handful of times. The V and J genes are TRBV28 and TRBJ2-3; D is unresolved. The CDR3 has 12 residues. Per germline, CDR1 MDHEN and CDR2 SYDVKM. V was trimmed by 4 bases and J by 12 bases, leaving 14 bases between them. The CDR3 protein is CASSSNPAVQYF. CDR3 DNA sequence: TGTGCCAGCAGTTCTAACCCGGCGGTTCAGTATTTT.

The V and J genes are TRBV5-1 and TRBJ2-3, with 12 bases lining up with TRBD2. This CDR3 region has 17 residues. Germline values: CDR1 SGHRS, CDR2 YFSETQ. J gave up 5 bases and V 4 bases, and 11 bases lay outside the gene matches. CDR3 loop: CASSPSRTSGAGDTQYF. As DNA, the CDR3 is TGCGCCAGCAGCCCTTCGCGGACTAGCGGGGCCGGAGATACGCAGTATTTT.

The chain employs TRBV18 and TRBJ1-2; TRBD1 agrees at 12 bases. This CDR3 comprises 13 residues. Losses at the gene ends were 3 bases for V and 8 bases for J; bases not matched to a gene: 1. Germline loops: CDR1 KGHSH, CDR2 LQKENI. The CDR3 here is CASSPGQGAGYTF. As DNA, the CDR3 is TGTGCCAGCTCACCGGGACAGGGGGCGGGCTACACCTTC. Full variable domain (outside the CDR3, taken from reference TRBV18 and TRBJ1-2): NAGVMQNPRHLVRRRGQEARLRCSPMKGHSHVYWYRQLPEEGLKFMVYLQKENIIDESGMPKERFSAEFPKEGPSILRIQQVVRGDSAAYFCASSPGQGAGYTFGSGTRLTVV.

V is TRBV6-5 and J is TRBJ1-6; D is possibly TRBD1 (5 bases). The germline CDR1 and CDR2 sequences are MNHEY and SVGAGI. Deletions cut 8 bases from V and 9 bases from J, with 14 bases between. CDR3 length: 13 amino acids. CDR3 amino acids: CASGRGLGSPLHF. The DNA of the CDR3 is TGTGCCAGCGGGAGGGGATTGGGTTCACCCCTCCACTTT.

The chain has TRBV27 and TRBJ1-6; TRBD1 is a possible D gene (6 bases). Trimming removed 4 bases from V and 3 bases from J, with 13 bases in between. The CDR3 has 16 amino acids. Germline-derived CDR1 and CDR2 are MNHEY and SMNVEV (reference sequence). CDR3 nucleotide sequence: TGTGCCAGCAGTTCTACACGGACAGTCTATAATTCACCCCTCCACTTT. Translating it yields CASSSTRTVYNSPLHF.

This clone was observed a handful of times. This sequence joins TRBV6-2 or TRBV6-3 and TRBJ2-7, with a possible D match to TRBD2 (6 bases). CDR3 size: 16 residues. The V gene's germline CDR1 is MNHEY and CDR2 SVGEGT. Trimming pared 6 bases from V and 4 bases from J, leaving 22 bases between. The CDR3 region has the DNA TGTGCCAGCAGCCTACCCGCTAGCGTGAGTTTGTACGAGCAGTACGTC. The encoded protein is CASSLPASVSLYEQYV.

The chain has TRBV3-1 (or the pseudogene TRBV3-2) and TRBJ2-7, with D possibly TRBD2 on 6 matching bases. Trimming took off 1 base at V and 5 bases at J, with 12 bases between the two ends. From germline, CDR1 is LGHDT and CDR2 YNNKEL (reference sequence). The CDR3 totals 14 residues. The CDR3 nucleotides read TGTGCCAGCAGCCAAGGACTAGACGGGAACGAGCAGTACTTC. It yields the protein CASSQGLDGNEQYF.

A single count supports this clone. This chain links TRBV5-1 with TRBJ1-1; no definite D call. From germline, CDR1 is SGHRS and CDR2 YFSETQ. V was trimmed by 0 bases and J by 4 bases, leaving 7 bases between them. This CDR3 region has 13 residues. The CDR3 reads CASSLELSTEAFF. The DNA of the CDR3 is TGCGCCAGCAGCTTGGAGTTGAGCACTGAAGCTTTCTTT.

Comment on this clone: Within the sample, other DNA sequences also encode this same CDR3. The CDR3 sequence is CASSPGGNTEAFF. The CDR3 DNA reads as TGTGCCAGCAGCCCGGGAGGGAACACTGAAGCTTTCTTT. The V gene is TRBV12-3 or TRBV12-4, the J gene TRBJ1-1; D is unclear. There are 13 residues in the CDR3. The V end lost 6 bases, the J end lost 1 base, and 9 bases lay between the germline ends.

The rearrangement joins TRBV11-2 to TRBJ2-3; 8 bases agree with TRBD2. The germline CDR1 and CDR2 sequences are SGHAT and FQNNGV. The V and J ends lost 5 bases and 0 bases, in that order; junction bases with no gene match: 10. CDR3 length: 17 residues. CDR3 nucleotide sequence: TGTGCCAGCAGCCCTGGCCGGGCGGGGGGTAGCACAGATACGCAGTATTTT. Translating gives CASSPGRAGGSTDTQYF. The full variable domain, completed using reference TRBV11-2 and TRBJ2-3, is EAGVAQSPRYKIIEKRQSVAFWCNPISGHATLYWYQQILGQGPKLLIQFQNNGVVDDSQLPKDRFSAERLKGVDSTLKIQPAKLEDSAVYLCASSPGRAGGSTDTQYFGPGTRLTVL.

This clone has a count of ten or more. The V call is TRBV4-2, the J call TRBJ2-2; a possible D gene is TRBD2 (7 bases). This CDR3 is 15 amino acids long. Germline CDR1 is LGHNA and CDR2 is YNFKEQ. Between the trimmed V and J ends, which lost 4 bases and 6 bases, there was a span of 15 bases. This CDR3 is CASSLPGEGAGELFF. The CDR3 region has the DNA TGTGCCAGCAGCCTCCCAGGGGAGGGGGCCGGGGAGCTGTTTTTT.

The chain combines TRBV25-1 with TRBJ1-1; D is uncertain. Trimming pared 3 bases from V and 3 bases from J, leaving 8 bases between. The length of the CDR3 is 13 residues. Germline CDR1 MGHDK, CDR2 SYGVNS. The CDR3 coding sequence is TGTGCCAGCAGTGACAGGTACTACACTGAAGCTTTCTTT. Protein: CASSDRYYTEAFF.

The chain combines TRBV5-4 with TRBJ2-1; TRBD2 aligns across 10 bases. The J segment lost 4 bases and the V segment lost 4 bases, leaving 11 bases of the junction unmatched. The germline gives CDR1 SGHNT, CDR2 YYREEE (reference sequence). The CDR3 covers 17 residues. CDR3 coding DNA: TGTGCCAGCAGCCCGGGCCCTAGCGGGAGAGGATACAATGAGCAGTTCTTC. Translating gives CASSPGPSGRGYNEQFF. The whole variable domain, remainder taken from reference TRBV5-4 and TRBJ2-1, is ETGVTQSPTHLIKTRGQQVTLRCSSQSGHNTVSWYQQALGQGPQFIFQYYREEENGRGNFPPRFSGLQFPNYSSELNVNALELDDSALYLCASSPGPSGRGYNEQFFGPGTRLTVL.

This clone is a singleton in its sample. The chain carries TRBV12-5 and TRBJ2-3, with 8 bases that match TRBD1. The germline gives CDR1 LGHNT, CDR2 FRNRAP. Germline trimming cut 2 bases from V and 3 bases from J; bases unmatched to any gene: 7. This CDR3 has 16 residues. This CDR3 reads CASGLPRTGRTDTQYF. CDR3 DNA sequence: TGTGCTAGTGGTTTGCCTCGGACAGGGAGGACAGATACGCAGTATTTT.

This clone has just one count. V and J are TRBV2 and TRBJ2-7; TRBD2 matches 13 bases. V was clipped by 5 bases and J by 7 bases; unmatched bases: 14. The CDR3 is made up of 17 amino acids. Germline assignment: CDR1 SNHLY and CDR2 FYNNEI. CDR3 DNA: TGTGCCAGCAGTACCCTAGGGACTAGCGGGGATATAGGAGAGCAGTACTTC. Its translation is CASSTLGTSGDIGEQYF.

This chain connects TRBV30 to TRBJ1-5; D might be TRBD1 (6 bases). The germline V gene encodes CDR1 GTSNPN and CDR2 SVGIG (reference sequence). CDR3 length: 13 amino acids. Trimming took off 8 bases at V and 7 bases at J, with 18 bases between the two ends. The CDR3 DNA reads TGTGCCGTTAGTAGGGGGGGCGACCAGCCCCAGCATTTT. Its protein is CAVSRGGDQPQHF.

The chain has TRBV6-5 and TRBJ2-2; 8 nucleotides agree with TRBD1. CDR1 is MNHEY, CDR2 SVGAGI, per germline. This CDR3 is 15 amino acids long. V gave up 7 bases and J gave up 8 bases; unmatched junction bases: 12. CDR3 in amino acids: CASKEQGARSGELFF. CDR3 bases: TGTGCCAGCAAGGAGCAGGGGGCAAGATCGGGGGAGCTGTTTTTT.

This clone was detected only a few times. The chain combines TRBV19 with TRBJ1-4, with D perhaps matching TRBD1 (5 bases). The CDR3 runs to 12 residues. The germline CDR1 and CDR2 sequences are LNHDA and SQIVND (reference sequence). Trimming pared 3 bases from V and 10 bases from J, leaving 9 bases between. CDR3 nucleotides: TGTGCCAGTAGTATCCGGGACTCAAAACTGTTTTTT. It translates to CASSIRDSKLFF.

Concerning this clone itself: The sample has other DNA sequences that encode this CDR3 too. V is TRBV30 and J is TRBJ1-2, with a possible D match to TRBD1 (5 bases). Germline V lookup: CDR1 GTSNPN, CDR2 SVGIG (reference sequence). The CDR3 covers 13 residues. Trimming cost V 2 bases and J 6 bases, with 13 bases left between them. CDR3 in DNA: TGTGCCTGGAGTCCCGCGGGACTACATGGCTACACCTTC. Translating gives CAWSPAGLHGYTF.

The chain has TRBV19 and TRBJ1-4; 9 bases agree with TRBD1. V lost 10 bases to trimming and J lost 8 bases; unmatched junction nucleotides: 5. This CDR3 is built from 12 residues. CDR1 is LNHDA and CDR2 is SQIVND in the germline V gene (reference sequence). For the CDR3, the DNA is TGTGCCACCCGGACAGGGGTGGAAAAACTGTTTTTT. Translating it yields CATRTGVEKLFF.

The rearrangement joins TRBV20-1 to TRBJ1-4; D ambiguous. Germline V gene lookup returns CDR1 DFQATT and CDR2 SNEGSKA (reference sequence). Trimming pared 3 bases from V and 3 bases from J, leaving 5 bases between. The CDR3 has 12 residues. The CDR3: CSASTANEKLFF. The CDR3 DNA is TGCAGTGCTAGTACGGCTAATGAAAAACTGTTTTTT.

The V gene is TRBV7-2, the J gene TRBJ2-5; 11 nucleotides agree with TRBD1. The germline V gene encodes CDR1 SGHTA and CDR2 FQGNSA. The ends lost 4 bases at V and 5 bases at J; junction bases unmatched: 6. The CDR3 runs 15 residues. The CDR3 region is CASSSGQGARETQYF. CDR3 in DNA: TGTGCCAGCAGCTCTGGACAGGGGGCGCGGGAGACCCAGTACTTC.

The chain combines TRBV11-1 with TRBJ2-1; tentative D call: TRBD2 (5 bases). Germline V lookup: CDR1 SGHAT, CDR2 FQDESV (reference sequence). The V end was cut by 0 bases, the J end by 7 bases, with 16 bases between. CDR3 length: 16 residues. CDR3 nucleotide sequence: TGTGCCAGCAGCTTAGCGAGCGGCACGAAGGTTAATGAGCAGTTCTTC. Amino acids: CASSLASGTKVNEQFF. Full variable domain (outside the CDR3, taken from reference TRBV11-1 and TRBJ2-1): EAEVAQSPRYKITEKSQAVAFWCDPISGHATLYWYRQILGQGPELLVQFQDESVVDDSQLPKDRFSAERLKGVDSTLKIQPAELGDSAMYLCASSLASGTKVNEQFFGPGTRLTVL.

About this clone itself: This may come from a read error, since a much larger clone is one base off. The chain combines TRBV13 with TRBJ2-1; tentatively, D is TRBD1 (6 bases). This CDR3 is built from 13 residues. Trimming removed 5 bases from V and 5 bases from J, with 10 bases in between. The germline gives CDR1 PRHDT, CDR2 FYEKMQ (reference sequence). The CDR3 coding sequence is TGTGCCAGCAGCACCGGGACACACAATGAGCAGTTCTTC. Translated: CASSTGTHNEQFF.

This chain links TRBV7-9 with TRBJ1-1, with a weak D call TRBD1 (5 bases). Germline values: CDR1 SEHNR, CDR2 FQNEAQ (reference sequence). Trimming took off 8 bases at V and 0 bases at J, with 16 bases between the two ends. CDR3 length: 15 residues. The DNA of the CDR3 is TGTGCCAGCGAGGGGTGGGAGGGCTTGAACACTGAAGCTTTCTTT. Translated: CASEGWEGLNTEAFF.

The V gene is TRBV18, the J gene TRBJ2-2; D is possibly TRBD2 (5 bases). The CDR3 contains 15 residues. Germline V gene sequence: CDR1 KGHSH, CDR2 LQKENI. Between the trimmed V and J ends, which lost 5 bases and 4 bases, there was a span of 14 bases. The CDR3 spells CASSTRRIGTGELFF. CDR3 DNA: TGTGCCAGCTCAACACGGAGGATCGGCACCGGGGAGCTGTTTTTT.

The chain combines TRBV9 with TRBJ2-3, with 8 bases fitting TRBD1. V was clipped by 3 bases and J by 5 bases; unmatched bases: 8. Germline CDR1 and CDR2: SGDLS and YYNGEE. This CDR3 region has 15 residues. The CDR3 protein is CASSAGQGFEDTQYF. The DNA for the CDR3 is TGTGCCAGCAGCGCTGGACAGGGTTTCGAAGATACGCAGTATTTT.